Shown below are 14 T cell receptor beta chains from a single sample sequenced in a study of T-cell reconstitution after alpha-beta-depleted transplantation in children. Molecular barcoding with unique molecular identifiers was used for the TCRbeta library. A single record per CDR3 protein comes from TCRdb applying MiXCR to the PCR reads. The data hold 420,000 or so distinct CDR3 sequences, with under 13% observed a single time. Specimen: PBMCs from the stem cell graft donor, collected from the stem cell graft. The source is a human donor who donated a stem cell graft to a child with acute myeloid leukemia.

This chain links TRBV7-2 with TRBJ2-3; 10 nucleotides line up with TRBD2. V trimming: 6 bases; J trimming: 5 bases; junction bases outside the gene matches: 5. The CDR3 has 14 residues. Germline CDR1 is SGHTA and CDR2 is FQGNSA. In nucleotides, the CDR3 is TGTGCCAGCAGATCAGCGGGAGGGGGAGATACGCAGTATTTT. Protein product: CASRSAGGGDTQYF.

This clonotype was seen many times. The V gene is TRBV12-3 or TRBV12-4, the J gene TRBJ1-4; D is uncertain. Trimming left V 2 bases short and J 7 bases short, with 5 bases between. CDR3 length: 12 amino acids. The CDR3 DNA is TGTGCCAGCAGTTTACGGGGTGAAAAACTGTTTTTT. Its protein is CASSLRGEKLFF.

The chain is built from TRBV20-1 and TRBJ2-1; 8 bases match TRBD2. Trimming took 2 bases from V and 8 from J; bases not matched to a gene: 14. The V gene's germline CDR1 is DFQATT and CDR2 SNEGSKA (reference sequence). This CDR3 region has 16 residues. CDR3 sequence reads: CSARRGGGGQGDEQFF. The CDR3 DNA reads TGCAGTGCTAGAAGGGGTGGCGGGGGGCAGGGAGATGAGCAGTTCTTC.

The V gene is TRBV29-1, the J gene TRBJ2-3; D remains unclear. Trimming cost V 4 bases and J 1 base, with 15 bases left between them. Germline lookup yields CDR1 SQVTM and CDR2 ANQGSEA. The CDR3 runs 15 residues. CDR3 bases: TGCAGCGTTGTCTTGGATTACACTCGCACAGATACGCAGTATTTT. Translated: CSVVLDYTRTDTQYF.

In this sample, this clonotype turned up a few times. V and J are TRBV6-1 and TRBJ2-1; 8 nucleotides line up with TRBD2. The germline gives CDR1 MNHNS, CDR2 SASEGT. The J segment lost 6 bases and the V segment lost 3 bases, leaving 7 bases of the junction unmatched. This CDR3 has 15 residues. The CDR3 DNA follows: TGTGCCAGCAGTGACATCGGACTAGCCCCCAATGAGCAGTTCTTC. Translating gives CASSDIGLAPNEQFF.

The chain employs TRBV25-1 and TRBJ1-6; TRBD1 aligns across 7 bases. This CDR3 region has 13 residues. Germline loops: CDR1 MGHDK, CDR2 SYGVNS. V gave up 4 bases and J gave up 7 bases; unmatched junction bases: 1. This CDR3 reads CASSARGNSPLHF. CDR3 DNA: TGTGCCAGCAGTGCCAGGGGGAATTCACCCCTCCACTTT.

The chain is built from TRBV5-1 and TRBJ2-6; D might be TRBD1 (5 bases). Trimming removed 4 bases at V and 1 base at J, with 9 bases between. CDR1 is SGHRS and CDR2 is YFSETQ in the germline V gene. CDR3 length equals 15 residues. DNA of the CDR3: TGCGCCAGCAGCGGCGGACATTCTGGGGCCAACGTCCTGACTTTC. Translation gives CASSGGHSGANVLTF.

This chain uses TRBV29-1 with TRBJ2-1; D gene unclear. V lost 2 bases and J lost 7, with 12 bases in between. Per germline, CDR1 SQVTM and CDR2 ANQGSEA. The CDR3 extends over 13 amino acids. The CDR3 reads CSVESPGGNEQFF. CDR3 in DNA: TGCAGCGTTGAATCCCCAGGTGGGAATGAGCAGTTCTTC.

The chain is built from TRBV4-3 and TRBJ1-2, with 7 positions matching TRBD1. J was trimmed by 3 bases and V by 0 bases; bases with no gene match: 7. This CDR3 region has 16 residues. The germline CDR1 and CDR2 sequences are LGHNA and YSLEER. The DNA of the CDR3 is TGCGCCAGCAGCCAAGATAGGCAGGGGGGATACTATGGCTACACCTTC. Translated, it gives CASSQDRQGGYYGYTF.

This clonotype was observed a handful of times. The V call is TRBV19, the J call TRBJ2-1; no firm D call. Between the trimmed V and J ends, which lost 8 bases and 0 bases, there was a span of 11 bases. Germline values: CDR1 LNHDA, CDR2 SQIVND (reference sequence). The CDR3 contains 14 residues. The DNA of the CDR3 is TGTGCCAGTCGGACCCTGAGCTCCTACAATGAGCAGTTCTTC. Translation: CASRTLSSYNEQFF. Full variable domain (remainder filled in from reference TRBV19 and TRBJ2-1): DGGITQSPKYLFRKEGQNVTLSCEQNLNHDAMYWYRQDPGQGLRLIYYSQIVNDFQKGDIAEGYSVSREKKESFPLTVTSAQKNPTAFYLCASRTLSSYNEQFFGPGTRLTVL.

This clonotype came up a few times. The chain links TRBV20-1 to TRBJ1-6; 9 positions match TRBD1. Trimming at V came to 3 bases and at J to 6 bases, leaving 6 bases not matched to a gene. The germline V gene has CDR1 DFQATT and CDR2 SNEGSKA (reference sequence). The CDR3 length is 15 residues. The CDR3 region is CSASPPGQGNSPLHF. CDR3 DNA sequence: TGCAGTGCTAGTCCACCGGGACAGGGTAATTCACCCCTCCACTTT.

This clonotype has only a few counts. The V gene is TRBV20-1, the J gene TRBJ2-7; TRBD2 matches 7 bases. V lost 0 bases and J lost 9; bases outside the gene matches: 2. The CDR3 spans 11 residues. CDR1 DFQATT and CDR2 SNEGSKA come from the germline V gene (reference sequence). As DNA, the CDR3 is TGCAGTGCTAGAGATCCGGGGGGGCAGTACTTC. The encoded protein is CSARDPGGQYF.

In this sample, this clonotype turned up a few times. V and J are TRBV12-3 or TRBV12-4 and TRBJ1-5; the match to TRBD1 covers 9 bases. The CDR3 runs to 15 residues. The V gene end was trimmed by 5 bases and the J gene end by 6 bases; junction bases not matched to a gene: 8. In DNA, the CDR3 is TGTGCCAGCAGTCGGGACAGGGAGAAGGGTCAGCCCCAGCATTTT. It is translated as CASSRDREKGQPQHF.

The sample holds a few counts of this clonotype. For the CDR3, the DNA is TGCGCCAGCAGCTTCGGGACAGGGGGCCCAATATACAACAATGAGCAGTTCTTC. This translates into CASSFGTGGPIYNNEQFF. This chain connects TRBV5-1 to TRBJ2-1, with TRBD1 identical over 12 bases. The length of the CDR3 is 18 residues. The V gene end was trimmed by 2 bases and the J gene end by 5 bases; junction bases not matched to a gene: 11. Germline V lookup: CDR1 SGHRS, CDR2 YFSETQ. Full variable domain (missing parts from reference TRBV5-1 and TRBJ2-1): KAGVTQTPRYLIKTRGQQVTLSCSPISGHRSVSWYQQTPGQGLQFLFEYFSETQRNKGNFPGRFSGRQFSNSRSEMNVSTLELGDSALYLCASSFGTGGPIYNNEQFFGPGTRLTVL.